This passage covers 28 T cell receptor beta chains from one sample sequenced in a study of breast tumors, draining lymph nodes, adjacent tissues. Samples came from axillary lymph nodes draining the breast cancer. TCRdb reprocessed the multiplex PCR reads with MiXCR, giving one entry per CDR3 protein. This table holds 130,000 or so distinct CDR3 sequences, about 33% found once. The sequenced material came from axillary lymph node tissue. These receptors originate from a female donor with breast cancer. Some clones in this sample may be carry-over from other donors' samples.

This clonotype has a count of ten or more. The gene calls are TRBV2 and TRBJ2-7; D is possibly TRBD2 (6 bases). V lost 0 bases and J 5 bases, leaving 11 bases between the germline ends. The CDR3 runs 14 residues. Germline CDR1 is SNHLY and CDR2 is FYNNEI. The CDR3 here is CASSEASGRNEQYF. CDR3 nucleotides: TGTGCCAGCAGTGAAGCATCGGGGAGGAACGAGCAGTACTTC.

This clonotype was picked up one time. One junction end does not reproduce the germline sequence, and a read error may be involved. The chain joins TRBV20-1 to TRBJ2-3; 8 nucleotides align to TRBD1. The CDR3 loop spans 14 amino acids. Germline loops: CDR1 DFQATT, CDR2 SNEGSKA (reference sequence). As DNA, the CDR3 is TGCAGCGCTAAGGGACAGGAAAGCACAGCTACGCAGTATTTT. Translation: CSAKGQESTATQYF.

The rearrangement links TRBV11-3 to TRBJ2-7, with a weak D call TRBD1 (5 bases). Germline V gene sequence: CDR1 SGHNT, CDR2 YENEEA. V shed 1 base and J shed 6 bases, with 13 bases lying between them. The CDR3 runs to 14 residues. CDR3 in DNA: TGTGCCAGCAGCTTAGGCCTACAGGCTGCCGAGCAGTACGTC. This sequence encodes CASSLGLQAAEQYV.

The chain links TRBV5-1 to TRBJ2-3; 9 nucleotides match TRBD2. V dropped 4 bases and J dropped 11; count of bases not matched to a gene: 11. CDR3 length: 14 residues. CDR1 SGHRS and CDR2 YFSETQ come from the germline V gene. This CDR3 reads CASSISGGLNEQYF. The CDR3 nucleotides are TGCGCCAGCAGCATTAGCGGGGGCCTCAATGAGCAGTATTTT. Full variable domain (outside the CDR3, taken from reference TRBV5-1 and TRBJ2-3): KAGVTQTPRYLIKTRGQQVTLSCSPISGHRSVSWYQQTPGQGLQFLFEYFSETQRNKGNFPGRFSGRQFSNSRSEMNVSTLELGDSALYLCASSISGGLNEQYFGPGTRLTVL.

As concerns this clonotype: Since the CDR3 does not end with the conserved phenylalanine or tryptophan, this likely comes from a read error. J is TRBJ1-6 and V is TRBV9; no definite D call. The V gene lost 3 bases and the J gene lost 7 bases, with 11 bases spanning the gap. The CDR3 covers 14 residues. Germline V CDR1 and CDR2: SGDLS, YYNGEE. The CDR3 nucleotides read TGTGCCAGCAGCGCAGCGGGAGAGAATTCACCCCTCCACCTT. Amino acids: CASSAAGENSPLHL.

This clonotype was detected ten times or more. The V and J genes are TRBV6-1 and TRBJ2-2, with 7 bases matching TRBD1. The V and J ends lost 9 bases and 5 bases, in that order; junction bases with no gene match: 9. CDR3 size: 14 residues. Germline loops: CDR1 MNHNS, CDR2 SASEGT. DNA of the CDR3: TGTGCCAGTCGACAGGGCGTAGGGACCGGGGAGCTGTTTTTT. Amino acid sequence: CASRQGVGTGELFF.

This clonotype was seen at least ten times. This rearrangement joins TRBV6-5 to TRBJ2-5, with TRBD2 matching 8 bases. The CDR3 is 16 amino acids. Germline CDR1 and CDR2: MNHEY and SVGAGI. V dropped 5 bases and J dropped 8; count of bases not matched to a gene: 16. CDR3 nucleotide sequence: TGTGCCAGCAGTCCCCCCGGACTTACCGGGGGGGTTACCCAGTACTTC. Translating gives CASSPPGLTGGVTQYF.

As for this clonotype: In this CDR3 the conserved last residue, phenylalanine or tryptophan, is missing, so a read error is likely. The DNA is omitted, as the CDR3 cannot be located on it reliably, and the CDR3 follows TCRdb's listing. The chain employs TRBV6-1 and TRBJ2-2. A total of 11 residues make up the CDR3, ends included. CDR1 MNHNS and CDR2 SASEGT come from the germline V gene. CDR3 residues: CASTEHRGAVV.

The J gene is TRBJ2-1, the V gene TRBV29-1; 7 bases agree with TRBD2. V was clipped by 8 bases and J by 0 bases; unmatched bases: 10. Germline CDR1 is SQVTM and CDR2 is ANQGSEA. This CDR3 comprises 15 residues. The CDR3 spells CSTKLASSSYNEQFF. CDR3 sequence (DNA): TGCAGCACCAAACTAGCGTCCAGCTCCTACAATGAGCAGTTCTTC.

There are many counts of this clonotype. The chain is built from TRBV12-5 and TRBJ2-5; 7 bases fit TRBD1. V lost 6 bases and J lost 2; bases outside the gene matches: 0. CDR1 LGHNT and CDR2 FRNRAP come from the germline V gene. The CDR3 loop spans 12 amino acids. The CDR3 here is CASGTGQETQYF. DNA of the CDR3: TGTGCTAGTGGGACAGGGCAAGAGACCCAGTACTTC.

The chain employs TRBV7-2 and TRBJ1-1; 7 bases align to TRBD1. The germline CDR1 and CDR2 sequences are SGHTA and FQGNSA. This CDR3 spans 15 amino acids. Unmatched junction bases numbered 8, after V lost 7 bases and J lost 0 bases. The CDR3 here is CASNRQGNLNTEAFF. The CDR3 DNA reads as TGTGCCAGCAACAGACAGGGCAATTTGAACACTGAAGCTTTCTTT. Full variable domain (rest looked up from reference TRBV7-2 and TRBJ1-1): GAGVSQSPSNKVTEKGKDVELRCDPISGHTALYWYRQSLGQGLEFLIYFQGNSAPDKSGLPSDRFSAERTGGSVSTLTIQRTQQEDSAVYLCASNRQGNLNTEAFFGQGTRLTVV.

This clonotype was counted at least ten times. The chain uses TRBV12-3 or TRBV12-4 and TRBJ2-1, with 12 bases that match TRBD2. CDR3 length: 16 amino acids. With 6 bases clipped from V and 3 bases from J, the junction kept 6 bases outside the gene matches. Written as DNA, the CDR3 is TGTGCCAGCAGCCATATGACTAGCGGGGGCTACAATGAGCAGTTCTTC. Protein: CASSHMTSGGYNEQFF.

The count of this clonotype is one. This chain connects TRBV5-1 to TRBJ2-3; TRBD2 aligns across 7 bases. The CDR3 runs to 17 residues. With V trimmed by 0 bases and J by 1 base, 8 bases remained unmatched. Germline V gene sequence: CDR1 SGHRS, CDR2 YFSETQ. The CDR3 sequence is CASSLDLAADGTDTQYF. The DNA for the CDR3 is TGCGCCAGCAGCTTGGATCTAGCGGCGGATGGCACAGATACGCAGTATTTT.

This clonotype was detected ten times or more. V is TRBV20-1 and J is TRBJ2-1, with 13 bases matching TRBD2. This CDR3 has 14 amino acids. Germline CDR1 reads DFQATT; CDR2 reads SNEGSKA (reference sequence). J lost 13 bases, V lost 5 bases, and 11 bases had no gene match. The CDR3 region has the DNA TGCAGTGCTGGGACCGGGACTAGCGGGGCGCAACAGTTCTTC. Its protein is CSAGTGTSGAQQFF.

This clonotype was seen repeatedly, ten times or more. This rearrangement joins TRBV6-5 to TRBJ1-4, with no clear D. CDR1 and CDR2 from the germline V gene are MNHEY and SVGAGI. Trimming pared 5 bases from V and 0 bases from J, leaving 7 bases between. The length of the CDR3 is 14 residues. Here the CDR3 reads CASSDTATNEKLFF. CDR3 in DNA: TGTGCCAGCAGTGACACTGCAACTAATGAAAAACTGTTTTTT.

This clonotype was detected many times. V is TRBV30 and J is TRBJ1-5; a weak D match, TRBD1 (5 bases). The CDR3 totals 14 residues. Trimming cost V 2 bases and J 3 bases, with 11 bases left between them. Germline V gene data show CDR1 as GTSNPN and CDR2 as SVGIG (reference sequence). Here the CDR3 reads CAWSFGGNNQPQHF. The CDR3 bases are TGTGCCTGGAGTTTCGGGGGTAACAATCAGCCCCAGCATTTT.

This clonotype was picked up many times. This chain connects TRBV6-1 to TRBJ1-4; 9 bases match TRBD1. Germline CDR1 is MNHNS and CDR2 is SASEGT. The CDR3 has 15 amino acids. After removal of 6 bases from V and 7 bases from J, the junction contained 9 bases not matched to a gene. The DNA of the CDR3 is TGTGCCAGCAGGGCGACCGGGACAGGGAGTGAAAAACTGTTTTTT. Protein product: CASRATGTGSEKLFF.

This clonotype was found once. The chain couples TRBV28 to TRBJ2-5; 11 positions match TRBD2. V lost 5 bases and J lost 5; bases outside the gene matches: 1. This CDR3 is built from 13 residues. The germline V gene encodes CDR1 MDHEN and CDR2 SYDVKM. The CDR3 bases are TGTGCCAGCAGTAGGACTAGCGGGGAGACCCAGTACTTC. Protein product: CASSRTSGETQYF.

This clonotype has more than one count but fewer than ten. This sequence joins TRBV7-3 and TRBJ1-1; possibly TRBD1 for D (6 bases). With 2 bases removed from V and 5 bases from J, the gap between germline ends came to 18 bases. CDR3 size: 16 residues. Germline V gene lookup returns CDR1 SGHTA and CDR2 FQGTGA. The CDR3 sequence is CASSLGDGGSGTEAFF. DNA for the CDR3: TGTGCCAGCAGCTTAGGGGATGGGGGCTCGGGTACTGAAGCTTTCTTT.

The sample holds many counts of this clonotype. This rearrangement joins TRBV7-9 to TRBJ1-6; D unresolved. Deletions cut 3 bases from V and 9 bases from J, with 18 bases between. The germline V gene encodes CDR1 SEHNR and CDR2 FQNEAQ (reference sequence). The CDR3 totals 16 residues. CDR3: CASSFGPDTRISPLHF. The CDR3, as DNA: TGTGCCAGCAGCTTTGGTCCAGACACCCGAATTTCACCCCTCCACTTT.

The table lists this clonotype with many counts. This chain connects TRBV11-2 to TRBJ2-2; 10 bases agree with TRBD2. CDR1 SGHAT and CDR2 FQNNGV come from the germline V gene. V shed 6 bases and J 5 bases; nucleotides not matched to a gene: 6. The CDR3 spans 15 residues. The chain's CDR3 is CASSKGLARTGELFF. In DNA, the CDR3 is TGTGCCAGCAGTAAGGGACTAGCGAGAACCGGGGAGCTGTTTTTT.

CDR3 in DNA: TGTGCCAGCAGTCAGACTAGCGGGAGCACAGATACGCAGTATTTT. Encoded protein: CASSQTSGSTDTQYF. The chain is built from TRBV7-3 and TRBJ2-3; 10 nucleotides align to TRBD2. CDR1 and CDR2 from the germline V gene are SGHTA and FQGTGA. The V and J ends lost 6 bases and 0 bases, in that order; junction bases with no gene match: 3. This CDR3 is 15 amino acids long.

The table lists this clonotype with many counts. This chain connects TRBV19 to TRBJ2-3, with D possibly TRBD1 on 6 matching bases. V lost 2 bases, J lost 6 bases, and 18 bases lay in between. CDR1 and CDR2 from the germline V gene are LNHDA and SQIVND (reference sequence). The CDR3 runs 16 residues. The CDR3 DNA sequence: TGTGCCAGTAGTATACGTGGACAGCCCTTACAGGATACGCAGTATTTT. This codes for CASSIRGQPLQDTQYF.

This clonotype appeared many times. The CDR3 coding sequence is TGTGCCTGGACCAGGGACAGGGGGCCTACAGATACGCAGTATTTT. Amino acid sequence: CAWTRDRGPTDTQYF. The rearrangement links TRBV30 to TRBJ2-3, with 12 bases identical to TRBD1. Looked up from germline, CDR1 is GTSNPN and CDR2 is SVGIG (reference sequence). CDR3 length equals 15 residues. V shed 4 bases and J 3 bases; nucleotides not matched to a gene: 5.

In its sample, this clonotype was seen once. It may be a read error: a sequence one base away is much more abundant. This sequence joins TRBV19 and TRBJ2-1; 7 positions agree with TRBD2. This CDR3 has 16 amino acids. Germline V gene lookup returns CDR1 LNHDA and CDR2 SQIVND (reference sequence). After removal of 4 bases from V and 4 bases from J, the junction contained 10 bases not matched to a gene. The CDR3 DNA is TGTGCCAGTAGTACCTTTGCGGGGGAGGGGTACAATGAGCAGTTCTTC. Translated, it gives CASSTFAGEGYNEQFF.

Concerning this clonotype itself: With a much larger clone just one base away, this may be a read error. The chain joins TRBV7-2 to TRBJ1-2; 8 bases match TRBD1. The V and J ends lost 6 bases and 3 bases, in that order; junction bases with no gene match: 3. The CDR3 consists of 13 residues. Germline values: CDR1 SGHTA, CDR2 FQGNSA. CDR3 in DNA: TGTGCCAGCAGTTTGGACAGGGACTATGGCTACACCTTC. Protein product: CASSLDRDYGYTF.

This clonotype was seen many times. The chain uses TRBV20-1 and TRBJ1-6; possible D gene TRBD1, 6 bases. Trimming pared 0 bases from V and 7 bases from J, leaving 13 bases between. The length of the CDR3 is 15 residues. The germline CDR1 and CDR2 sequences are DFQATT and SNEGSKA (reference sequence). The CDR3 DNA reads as TGCAGTGCTAGAGAACTTGGACAGCGGAATTCACCCCTCCACTTT. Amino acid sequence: CSARELGQRNSPLHF.

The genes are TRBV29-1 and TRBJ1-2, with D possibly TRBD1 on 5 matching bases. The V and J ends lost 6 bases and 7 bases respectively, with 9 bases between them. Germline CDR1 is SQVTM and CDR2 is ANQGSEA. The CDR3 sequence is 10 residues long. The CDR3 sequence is CSVVRGGYTF. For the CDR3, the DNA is TGCAGCGTAGTGAGGGGTGGCTACACCTTC.